Listed below are T cell receptor beta chains from one sample, sequenced in a study of CD8 T cells in Susac syndrome. MiXCR was run by TCRdb on the immunoSEQ multiplex PCR reads, yielding one entry per CDR3 protein. The sample consists of 70,000 to 75,000 distinct CDR3 sequences, just over 90% of them appearing once. Sequencing input: CD4+ T cells from PBMCs. Receptors originate from a human donor with Susac syndrome. Both conserved end residues are part of each CDR3. The D gene is left open where the match is weak. Size is omitted from some rows. Given values are once, few, many or a class for expanded clones.

TRBJ2-7,TRBV5-1,TRBD1,NA,TGCGCCAGCAGCGTGGACAGGGCCGGCTACGAGCAGTACTTC,CASSVDRAGYEQYF
TRBJ2-3,TRBV18,NA,NA,TGTGCCAGCTCACCGCGACAGACAGATACGCAGTATTTT,CASSPRQTDTQYF
TRBJ1-3,TRBV3-1,TRBD1,NA,TGTGCCAGCAGCCAACAGGGGGCGGGTGGAAACACCATATATTTT,CASSQQGAGGNTIYF
TRBJ2-1,TRBV7-6,TRBD2,few,TGTGCCAGCAGCCACCCGGGGAGGGTAAAGATCAATGAGCAGTTCTTC,CASSHPGRVKINEQFF
TRBJ2-5,TRBV20-1,NA,NA,TGCAGTTCAGGGCAGCAAGAGACCCAGTACTTC,CSSGQQETQYF
TRBJ2-5,TRBV5-1,TRBD2,NA,TGCGCCAGCAGCTTGGGACTAGCGGGGGGAGAAGAGACCCAGTACTTC,CASSLGLAGGEETQYF
TRBJ2-2,TRBV7-9,NA,NA,TGTGCCAGCAGCTTAGGGGCTCTCCTCAACACCGGGGAGCTGTTTTTT,CASSLGALLNTGELFF
TRBJ2-3,TRBV28,NA,once,TGTGCCAGCAGTTCCGGCCCTGCCACGCAGTATTTT,CASSSGPATQYF
TRBJ2-7,TRBV6-5,TRBD2,once,TGTGCCAGCAGTTATTCGCAGTTGGGGGGGTCCTACGAGCAGTACTTC,CASSYSQLGGSYEQYF
TRBJ2-7,TRBV7-6,TRBD1,NA,TGTGCCAGCAGCGCCCGGACAGGGCTCTCCTACGAGCAGTACTTC,CASSARTGLSYEQYF
TRBJ2-7,TRBV18,NA,NA,TGTGCCAGCGTAAAAGGGGGGATCCAAGGCTACGAGCAGTACTTC,CASVKGGIQGYEQYF
TRBJ1-1,TRBV14,NA,NA,TGTGCCAGCAGCCTAAGTACGGGGGAGCCTAACTATAACACTGAAGCTTTCTTT,CASSLSTGEPNYNTEAFF
TRBJ2-7,TRBV9,NA,NA,TGTGCCAGCAGCGTAGGTCCAGGAGGAGCCTACGAGCAGTACTTC,CASSVGPGGAYEQYF
TRBJ1-2,TRBV29-1,TRBD1,NA,TGCAGCGTTGAGGGAGTAGGACAGGGAGTTTTCTATGGCTACACCTTC,CSVEGVGQGVFYGYTF
TRBJ2-7,TRBV15,NA,NA,TGTGCCACCAAGAGGCCGGGGTATGAGCAGTACTTC,CATKRPGYEQYF
TRBJ1-1,TRBV5-1,NA,NA,TGCGCCAGCAGCTTGAGGAGGGAATCCCCTGAAGCTTTCTTT,CASSLRRESPEAFF
TRBJ1-4,TRBV15,TRBD1,NA,TGTGCCACCAGCAGAGATGCGATGACAGGGGTTGCCGATGAAAAACTGTTTTTT,CATSRDAMTGVADEKLFF
TRBJ2-7,TRBV7-2,NA,NA,TGTGCCAGCAGTTACGGGGCTTCAGGGATCACCGAGCAGTACTTC,CASSYGASGITEQYF
TRBJ1-2,TRBV3-1,NA,NA,TGTGCCAGCAGCCATGGGGAGCGAACAGGCTATGGCTACACCTTC,CASSHGERTGYGYTF
TRBJ2-3,TRBV20-1,NA,NA,TGCAGTGCGGATCAGACAGATACGCAGTATTTT,CSADQTDTQYF
TRBJ2-3,TRBV7-2,NA,NA,TGTGCCAGCAGCTCAGGACAGAGCACAGATACGCAGTATTTT,CASSSGQSTDTQYF
TRBJ1-4,TRBV5-1,NA,NA,TGCGCCAGCAGGTATTCGGTTGCAACTAATGAAAAACTGTTTTTT,CASRYSVATNEKLFF
TRBJ2-3,TRBV2,NA,NA,TGTGCCAGCAGTGGCCAGGGAGGTCGAGATACGCAGTATTTT,CASSGQGGRDTQYF
TRBJ2-5,TRBV11-2,TRBD2,NA,TGTGCCAGCAGCCTTAATGGACTAGCGGGGATCGAGACCCAGTACTTC,CASSLNGLAGIETQYF
TRBJ2-5,TRBV19,TRBD1,NA,TGTGCCAGTAGGAAGACAGGGAGATTCCCGGTGGAGACCCAGTACTTC,CASRKTGRFPVETQYF
TRBJ1-6,TRBV7-3,NA,NA,TGTGCCAGCAGCTTAAGTCCCTTGGCGGGTTCACCCCTCCACTTT,CASSLSPLAGSPLHF
TRBJ2-1,TRBV7-8,NA,once,TGTGCCAGCAGCCCACTTACGGGACTCAAACGCCCGGAGGAGTTCTTC,CASSPLTGLKRPEEFF
TRBJ2-5,TRBV20-1,NA,NA,TGCAGTGCTAGTTGGGGCTGGGAGACCCAGTACTTC,CSASWGWETQYF
TRBJ2-2,TRBV20-1,TRBD1,NA,TGCAGTGCCACAAAAGACAGGGGCCCTTACACCGGGGAGCTGTTTTTT,CSATKDRGPYTGELFF
TRBJ1-1,TRBV20-1,TRBD1,NA,TGCAGTGCTAGTGACGACAGGGGGAACACTGAAGCTTTCTTT,CSASDDRGNTEAFF
TRBJ1-6,TRBV30,NA,NA,TGTGCCTGGAGTGTGGGGGGGTCGGGGTCACCCCTCCACTTT,CAWSVGGSGSPLHF
TRBJ2-2,TRBV30,TRBD1,NA,TGTGCCTGGAGTGTGGACAGGGTAGGATGGGAGCTGTTTTTT,CAWSVDRVGWELFF
TRBJ1-3,TRBV6-6,NA,NA,TGTGCCAGCAGTCCCCACACGGGAAACACCATATATTTT,CASSPHTGNTIYF
TRBJ1-3,TRBV7-9,NA,NA,TGTGCCAGCAGCCAAAGAGCGACAGGCGGCGGAAACACCATATATTTT,CASSQRATGGGNTIYF
TRBJ1-1,TRBV6-7,TRBD1,NA,TGTGCCAGCAGTGACTGGACAGGCATGAACACTGAAGCTTTCTTT,CASSDWTGMNTEAFF
TRBJ1-5,TRBV18,NA,NA,TGTGCCAGCTCACCAACGACAGGTGGCAATCAGCCCCAGCATTTT,CASSPTTGGNQPQHF
TRBJ1-1,TRBV2,NA,NA,TGTGCCAGCACTCAGAACCGGCGGGACACTGAAGCTTTCTTT,CASTQNRRDTEAFF
TRBJ2-7,TRBV6-1,NA,NA,TGTGCCAGCAGCCAAGCGGTCGGGACGGGCTCCTACGAGCAGTACTTC,CASSQAVGTGSYEQYF
TRBJ2-5,TRBV5-6,TRBD1,NA,TGTGCCAGCAGCCCGGGGCAGGGGGCTGTGGAGACCCAGTACTTC,CASSPGQGAVETQYF
TRBJ1-1,TRBV6-4,NA,NA,TGTGCCAGCAGTGACTTAGGAGGGGTGGGCGCAGCTTTCTTT,CASSDLGGVGAAFF
TRBJ2-5,TRBV7-8,NA,NA,TGTGCCAGCAGCTTAATACAGGGCCGTCACCTAAGGGTAAAAGAGACCCAGTACTTC,CASSLIQGRHLRVKETQYF
TRBJ2-3,TRBV4-2,TRBD2,NA,TGTGCCAGCAGCCCTCTCCGCGGGGGGCGGGATACGCAGTATTTT,CASSPLRGGRDTQYF
TRBJ1-2,TRBV15,NA,NA,TGTGCCACCAGCAGAGATGGGGCGGATTTCTATGGCTACACCTTC,CATSRDGADFYGYTF
TRBJ2-5,TRBV7-2,NA,NA,TGTGCCAGCACCCGTGGCCAGCGAGAGACCCAGTACTTC,CASTRGQRETQYF
TRBJ1-3,TRBV20-1,TRBD1,NA,TGCAGTGCTAGAGATCCGGGACAGGGAGACTCTGAAAACACCATATATTTT,CSARDPGQGDSENTIYF
TRBJ2-7,TRBV7-2,NA,NA,TGTGCCAGCAGCTTTGGAGGGGGTTCAGCCTTCTCCTACGAGCAGTACTTC,CASSFGGGSAFSYEQYF
TRBJ2-3,TRBV20-1,TRBD1,NA,TGCAGTGCTGGGACAGGCACAGATACGCAGTATTTT,CSAGTGTDTQYF
TRBJ1-6,TRBV2,NA,NA,TGTGCCAGCAGTGGGAGGCAAACACCCCTCCACTTT,CASSGRQTPLHF